One sample yielded the 26 T cell receptor beta chains listed below, sequenced in a study of blood T cell repertoires in COVID-19. Data came from immunoSEQ multiplex PCR; TCRdb stores just in-frame clones and leaves some out. The sample lists approximately 250,000 clones, approximately 86% seen once, with 1.5% to 2% in the top ten. The sample taken for sequencing was peripheral blood. The origin of the receptors is a man younger than 45 with active or convalescent COVID-19.

This clone was seen a few times. The rearrangement links TRBV5-1 to TRBJ1-1; D may be TRBD1 (5 bases). Trimming shortened V by 0 bases and J by 1 base, and 10 bases separated the two germline ends. This CDR3 comprises 15 residues. The germline CDR1 and CDR2 sequences are SGHRS and YFSETQ. CDR3: CASSLGQGWNTEAFF. The CDR3, as DNA: TGCGCCAGCAGCTTGGGCCAGGGCTGGAACACTGAAGCTTTCTTT.

The V call is TRBV7-9, the J call TRBJ1-1; D unresolved. This CDR3 has 18 amino acids. Germline V gene data show CDR1 as SEHNR and CDR2 as FQNEAQ (reference sequence). Trimming removed 5 bases at V and 3 bases at J, with 25 bases between. The CDR3, as DNA: TGTGCCAGCAGCCCCCCTAGACGGTGGAGAGGCTTGGACACTGAAGCTTTCTTT. Encoded protein: CASSPPRRWRGLDTEAFF.

Worth noting for this clone: Other nucleotide sequences in the sample specify the same CDR3. The chain is built from TRBV5-1 and TRBJ1-1, with D unresolved. The V gene's germline CDR1 is SGHRS and CDR2 YFSETQ. The ends were cut back, 5 bases at V and 0 bases at J, with 8 bases in the middle. The CDR3 consists of 13 residues. CDR3 bases: TGCGCCAGCAGTAGCCAAATGAACACTGAAGCTTTCTTT. Translation: CASSSQMNTEAFF.

This rearrangement joins TRBV2 to TRBJ1-1; TRBD1 is a possible D gene (5 bases). The V gene's germline CDR1 is SNHLY and CDR2 FYNNEI. The V end lost 7 bases, the J end lost 1 base, and 13 bases lay between the germline ends. This CDR3 comprises 14 residues. The CDR3 loop is CASTARGSNTEAFF. The DNA for the CDR3 is TGTGCCAGCACAGCACGGGGGTCGAACACTGAAGCTTTCTTT.

The rearrangement joins TRBV4-2 to TRBJ1-6; 9 bases match TRBD1. Germline-derived CDR1 and CDR2 are LGHNA and YNFKEQ. The CDR3 is made up of 15 amino acids. J was trimmed by 9 bases and V by 0 bases; bases with no gene match: 3. This CDR3 is CASSQDTGGISPLHF. DNA of the CDR3: TGTGCCAGCAGCCAAGACACAGGGGGCATTTCACCCCTCCACTTT.

V and J are TRBV10-1 and TRBJ2-7; maybe TRBD2 (5 bases). Germline V lookup: CDR1 WNHNN, CDR2 SYGVQD (reference sequence). V lost 8 bases and J lost 5, with 16 bases in between. The CDR3 consists of 13 residues. CDR3 loop: CASFGERRNEQYF. The CDR3 nucleotides are TGCGCCAGCTTTGGGGAGAGGAGGAACGAGCAGTACTTC.

The chain joins TRBV2 to TRBJ1-6, with D possibly TRBD1 on 6 matching bases. Germline CDR1 SNHLY, CDR2 FYNNEI. The CDR3 spans 12 residues. V lost 4 bases and J lost 10, with 8 bases in between. CDR3 region: CASSGTASPLHF. Here the CDR3 DNA reads TGTGCCAGCAGTGGGACAGCCTCACCCCTCCACTTT.

The chain carries TRBV3-1 (or the pseudogene TRBV3-2) and TRBJ2-5, with a possible D match to TRBD1 (6 bases). The germline CDR1 and CDR2 sequences are LGHDT and YNNKEL (reference sequence). V gave up 4 bases and J gave up 4 bases, with 10 bases separating them. CDR3 length: 13 residues. CDR3: CASSPDRIETQYF. The CDR3 DNA reads TGTGCCAGCAGCCCGGACAGAATAGAGACCCAGTACTTC.

The V and J genes are TRBV5-4 and TRBJ2-1; 8 nucleotides line up with TRBD1. Germline CDR1 is SGHNT and CDR2 is YYREEE (reference sequence). CDR3 length: 13 amino acids. The junction had 6 bases not matched to a gene; V was cut back by 4 bases and J by 9 bases. Here the CDR3 DNA reads TGTGCCAGCAGCAAACAACAGGGGGGTGAGCAGTTCTTC. Its translation is CASSKQQGGEQFF.

This clone has only one observation. The V call is TRBV5-1, the J call TRBJ1-6; D is uncertain. V was pared by 5 bases and J by 5 bases, with 17 bases between. The CDR3 consists of 16 residues. CDR1 and CDR2 (germline): SGHRS, YFSETQ. In DNA, the CDR3 is TGCGCCAGCAGTCACACTTGGTACGGGGATAATTCACCCCTCCACTTT. It translates to CASSHTWYGDNSPLHF.

The V and J genes are TRBV10-2 and TRBJ2-7, with 12 nucleotides matching TRBD1. The V and J ends lost 7 bases and 3 bases, in that order; junction bases with no gene match: 4. In germline, CDR1 is WSHSY, CDR2 SAAADI. The CDR3 length is 14 residues. In nucleotides, the CDR3 is TGCGCCAGCACCGGGACAGGGGGCGGCTACGAGCAGTACTTC. It translates to CASTGTGGGYEQYF.

The chain combines TRBV5-6 with TRBJ1-1, with D maybe TRBD1 (5 bases). Germline lookup yields CDR1 SGHDT and CDR2 YYEEEE. V was clipped by 4 bases and J by 5 bases, with 12 bases between them. CDR3 length: 13 residues. Written as DNA, the CDR3 is TGTGCCAGCAGCAGTTCAGGGCGAACTGAAGCTTTCTTT. Amino acids: CASSSSGRTEAFF.

This sequence joins TRBV9 and TRBJ2-6; 7 bases map to TRBD1. Per germline, CDR1 SGDLS and CDR2 YYNGEE. The CDR3 length is 15 residues. J gave up 2 bases and V 3 bases, and 2 bases lay outside the gene matches. CDR3 sequence (DNA): TGTGCCAGCAGCGGACAGGGAGCTGGGGCCAACGTCCTGACTTTC. Translation: CASSGQGAGANVLTF. The whole variable domain, filled in from reference TRBV9 and TRBJ2-6, reads DSGVTQTPKHLITATGQRVTLRCSPRSGDLSVYWYQQSLDQGLQFLIQYYNGEERAKGNILERFSAQQFPDLHSELNLSSLELGDSALYFCASSGQGAGANVLTFGAGSRLTVL.

This chain joins TRBV2 and TRBJ2-7, with 10 bases aligning to TRBD1. Germline CDR1 SNHLY, CDR2 FYNNEI. The CDR3 contains 14 residues. V trimming: 9 bases; J trimming: 4 bases; junction bases outside the gene matches: 9. The CDR3 DNA follows: TGTGCCAGTAATACCGGGACAGGGGATTACGAGCAGTACTTC. It codes for CASNTGTGDYEQYF.

This clone appeared a few times. This chain joins TRBV9 and TRBJ1-6, with a possible D match to TRBD1 (6 bases). This CDR3 is built from 14 residues. The germline V and J ends were trimmed by 2 bases and 8 bases, with 11 bases remaining between them. Germline values: CDR1 SGDLS, CDR2 YYNGEE. CDR3 in DNA: TGTGCCAGCAGCGTGTCAGGGGATTATTCACCCCTCCACTTT. It yields the protein CASSVSGDYSPLHF.

The rearrangement uses TRBV29-1 and TRBJ1-1, with 9 positions matching TRBD1. V was pared by 8 bases and J by 1 base, with 5 bases of the junction left unmatched. Germline values: CDR1 SQVTM, CDR2 ANQGSEA. The CDR3 covers 13 residues. CDR3 sequence: CSTGQGRNTEAFF. CDR3 nucleotides: TGCAGCACCGGACAGGGGAGGAACACTGAAGCTTTCTTT.

This chain links TRBV29-1 with TRBJ1-2; the D gene is possibly TRBD1 (6 bases). The CDR3 has 12 amino acids. The germline V gene encodes CDR1 SQVTM and CDR2 ANQGSEA. V gave up 7 bases and J gave up 4 bases, with 13 bases separating them. The CDR3 nucleotides are TGCAGCGGATACAGGGTGGGCTATGGCTACACCTTC. It specifies CSGYRVGYGYTF.

Only a few counts were recorded for this clone. The chain employs TRBV10-1 and TRBJ2-3; 11 bases fit TRBD2. J lost 5 bases, V lost 7 bases, and 11 bases had no gene match. This CDR3 has 16 amino acids. Germline V CDR1 and CDR2: WNHNN, SYGVQD (reference sequence). CDR3: CASNDHSGGAIDTQYF. As DNA, the CDR3 is TGCGCCAGCAACGACCATAGCGGGGGGGCCATAGATACGCAGTATTTT.

V is TRBV5-4 and J is TRBJ2-1, with 14 positions matching TRBD2. Germline CDR1 reads SGHNT; CDR2 reads YYREEE (reference sequence). There are 17 residues in the CDR3. V shed 9 bases and J 3 bases; nucleotides not matched to a gene: 11. The CDR3 nucleotides are TGTGCCATCGGGACTAGCGGGGGCCGAGGGAGCTACAATGAGCAGTTCTTC. The encoded protein is CAIGTSGGRGSYNEQFF. Complete variable domain (other parts from reference TRBV5-4 and TRBJ2-1): ETGVTQSPTHLIKTRGQQVTLRCSSQSGHNTVSWYQQALGQGPQFIFQYYREEENGRGNFPPRFSGLQFPNYSSELNVNALELDDSALYLCAIGTSGGRGSYNEQFFGPGTRLTVL.

The chain combines TRBV2 with TRBJ2-7; 7 bases map to TRBD2. CDR1 is SNHLY and CDR2 is FYNNEI in the germline V gene. With V trimmed by 7 bases and J by 0 bases, 6 bases remained unmatched. The length of the CDR3 is 14 residues. The CDR3, as DNA: TGTGCCAGCATAGGCGGGGGTAGCTCCTACGAGCAGTACTTC. Translation: CASIGGGSSYEQYF. Looking up the rest from reference TRBV2 and TRBJ2-7 gives the full variable domain: EPEVTQTPSHQVTQMGQEVILRCVPISNHLYFYWYRQILGQKVEFLVSFYNNEISEKSEIFDDQFSVERPDGSNFTLKIRSTKLEDSAMYFCASIGGGSSYEQYFGPGTRLTVT.

This chain connects TRBV11-2 to TRBJ2-7, with 8 bases matching TRBD1. Losses at the gene ends were 0 bases for V and 2 bases for J; bases not matched to a gene: 9. The CDR3 runs to 17 residues. The germline CDR1 and CDR2 sequences are SGHAT and FQNNGV. CDR3 bases: TGTGCCAGCAGCTTAGAAACAGGGGGAGATTATGCCTACGAGCAGTACTTC. This gives the protein CASSLETGGDYAYEQYF.

This clone appeared a few times. DNA for the CDR3: TGTGCCAGCAGCTTAGCGGCGGGCAGCAGCTCCTACAATGAGCAGTTCTTC. It encodes CASSLAAGSSSYNEQFF. The V gene is TRBV11-2, the J gene TRBJ2-1; D is possibly TRBD2 (5 bases). This CDR3 region has 17 residues. Germline V CDR1 and CDR2: SGHAT, FQNNGV. V lost 1 base and J lost 0, with 13 bases in between.

To note about this clone: A junction end diverges from the germline sequence, so it may reflect a read error. The chain joins TRBV27 to TRBJ2-7, with a possible D match to TRBD1 (7 bases). Germline V gene lookup returns CDR1 MNHEY and CDR2 SMNVEV (reference sequence). CDR3 length equals 16 residues. Written as DNA, the CDR3 is TGTGCCAGCAGTTTAATTGGAGGGGGCGCATCCTCCGAGCAGTACTTC. It is translated as CASSLIGGGASSEQYF.

This chain joins TRBV3-1 (or the pseudogene TRBV3-2) and TRBJ1-4; TRBD1 matches 7 bases. CDR1 is LGHDT and CDR2 is YNNKEL in the germline V gene (reference sequence). This CDR3 has 16 amino acids. The V and J ends lost 1 base and 5 bases, in that order; junction bases with no gene match: 7. CDR3 in DNA: TGTGCCAGCAGCCAAGTAACGGGACAGATGAATGAAAAACTGTTTTTT. Its protein product is CASSQVTGQMNEKLFF.

The count of this clone is one. The rearrangement links TRBV30 to TRBJ1-4, with D unresolved. Trimming removed 5 bases from V and 0 bases from J, with 13 bases in between. Looked up from germline, CDR1 is GTSNPN and CDR2 is SVGIG (reference sequence). The CDR3 spans 15 residues. CDR3 sequence (DNA): TGTGCCTGGCGCTCGGGAAGGGCAACTAATGAAAAACTGTTTTTT. It is translated as CAWRSGRATNEKLFF.

V usage is TRBV7-8 and J usage is TRBJ1-1, with 9 bases that match TRBD1. CDR3 size: 16 residues. After removal of 4 bases from V and 1 base from J, the junction contained 7 bases not matched to a gene. Germline assignment: CDR1 SGHVS and CDR2 FQNEAQ. CDR3 DNA: TGTGCCAGCAGCTCATTACCGGGACAGGGGAACACTGAAGCTTTCTTT. Protein: CASSSLPGQGNTEAFF.